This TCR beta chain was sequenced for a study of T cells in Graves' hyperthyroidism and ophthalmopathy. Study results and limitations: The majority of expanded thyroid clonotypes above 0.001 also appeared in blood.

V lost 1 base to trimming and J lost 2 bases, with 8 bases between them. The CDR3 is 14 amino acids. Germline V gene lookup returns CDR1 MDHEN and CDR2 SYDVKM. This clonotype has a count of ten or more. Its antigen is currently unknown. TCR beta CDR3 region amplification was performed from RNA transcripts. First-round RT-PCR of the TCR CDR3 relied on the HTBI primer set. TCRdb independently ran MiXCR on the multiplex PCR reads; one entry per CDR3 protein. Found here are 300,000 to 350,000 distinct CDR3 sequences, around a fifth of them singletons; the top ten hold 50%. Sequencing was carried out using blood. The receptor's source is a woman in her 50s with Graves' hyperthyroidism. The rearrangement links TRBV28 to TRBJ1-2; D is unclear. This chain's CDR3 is CASSLSGVNYGYTF. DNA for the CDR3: TGTGCCAGCAGTTTATCTGGGGTCAACTATGGCTACACCTTC.